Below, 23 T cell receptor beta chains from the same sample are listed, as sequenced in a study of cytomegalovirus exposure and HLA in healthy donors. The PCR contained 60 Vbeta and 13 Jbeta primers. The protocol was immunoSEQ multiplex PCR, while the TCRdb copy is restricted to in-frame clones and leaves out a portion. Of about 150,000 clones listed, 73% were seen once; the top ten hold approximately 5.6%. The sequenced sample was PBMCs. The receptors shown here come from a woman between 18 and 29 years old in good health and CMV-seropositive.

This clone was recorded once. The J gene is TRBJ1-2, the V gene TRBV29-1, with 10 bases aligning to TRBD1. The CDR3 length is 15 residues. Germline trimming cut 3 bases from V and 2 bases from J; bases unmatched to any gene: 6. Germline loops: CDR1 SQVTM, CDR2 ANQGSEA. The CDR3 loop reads CSVDLSGQGNYGYTF. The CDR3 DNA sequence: TGCAGCGTTGACCTATCGGGACAGGGGAACTATGGCTACACCTTC. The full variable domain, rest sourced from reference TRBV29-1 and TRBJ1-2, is SAVISQKPSRDICQRGTSLTIQCQVDSQVTMMFWYRQQPGQSLTLIATANQGSEATYESGFVIDKFPISRPNLTFSTLTVSNMSPEDSSIYLCSVDLSGQGNYGYTFGSGTRLTVV.

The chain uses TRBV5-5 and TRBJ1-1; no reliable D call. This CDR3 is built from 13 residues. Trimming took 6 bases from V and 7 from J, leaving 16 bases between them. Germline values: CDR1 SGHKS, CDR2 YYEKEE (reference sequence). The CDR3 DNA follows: TGTGCCAGCACACCATCCTACCCCCGTGAAGCTTTCTTT. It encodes CASTPSYPREAFF.

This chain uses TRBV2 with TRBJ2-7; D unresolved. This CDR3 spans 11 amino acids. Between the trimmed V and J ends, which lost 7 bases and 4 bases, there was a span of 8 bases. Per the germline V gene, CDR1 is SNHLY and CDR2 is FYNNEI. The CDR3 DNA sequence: TGTGCCAGCACCCTCGGTTACGAGCAGTACTTC. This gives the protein CASTLGYEQYF.

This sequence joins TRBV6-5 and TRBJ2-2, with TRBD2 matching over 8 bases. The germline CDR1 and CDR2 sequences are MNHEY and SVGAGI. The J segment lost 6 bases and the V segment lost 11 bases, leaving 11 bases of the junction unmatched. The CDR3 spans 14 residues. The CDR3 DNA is TGTGCCTCCTCCAGCGGGGGAGCCTCCGGGGAGCTGTTTTTT. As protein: CASSSGGASGELFF.

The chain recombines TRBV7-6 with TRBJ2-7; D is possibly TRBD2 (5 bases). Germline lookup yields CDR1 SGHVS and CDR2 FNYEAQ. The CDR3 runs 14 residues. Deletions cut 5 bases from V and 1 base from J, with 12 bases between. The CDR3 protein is CASSPRTSSYEQYF. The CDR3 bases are TGTGCCAGCAGCCCGAGGACTTCTTCCTACGAGCAGTACTTC.

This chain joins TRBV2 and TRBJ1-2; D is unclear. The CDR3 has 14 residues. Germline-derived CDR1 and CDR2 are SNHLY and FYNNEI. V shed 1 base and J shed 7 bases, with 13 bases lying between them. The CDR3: CASSEVTGKGGYTF. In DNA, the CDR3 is TGTGCCAGCAGTGAAGTTACGGGGAAGGGTGGCTACACCTTC.

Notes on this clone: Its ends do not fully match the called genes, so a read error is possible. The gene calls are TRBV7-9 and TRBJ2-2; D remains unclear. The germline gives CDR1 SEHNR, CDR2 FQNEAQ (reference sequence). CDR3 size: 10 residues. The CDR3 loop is CSSVEGELFF. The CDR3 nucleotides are TGTTCCAGCGTCGAGGGGGAGCTGTTTTTT.

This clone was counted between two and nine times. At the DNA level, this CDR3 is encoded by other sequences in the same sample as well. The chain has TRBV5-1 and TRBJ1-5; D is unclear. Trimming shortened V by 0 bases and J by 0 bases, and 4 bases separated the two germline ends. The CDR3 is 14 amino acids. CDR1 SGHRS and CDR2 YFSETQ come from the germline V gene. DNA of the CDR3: TGCGCCAGCAGCTTGGACAGTAGCAATCAGCCCCAGCATTTT. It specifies CASSLDSSNQPQHF.

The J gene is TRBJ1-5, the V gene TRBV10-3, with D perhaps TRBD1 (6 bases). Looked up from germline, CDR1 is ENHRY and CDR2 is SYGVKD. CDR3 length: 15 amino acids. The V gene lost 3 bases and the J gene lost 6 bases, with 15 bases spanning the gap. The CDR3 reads CAISDAGVSGQPQHF. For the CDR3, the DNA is TGTGCCATCAGTGACGCAGGGGTTTCGGGTCAGCCCCAGCATTTT.

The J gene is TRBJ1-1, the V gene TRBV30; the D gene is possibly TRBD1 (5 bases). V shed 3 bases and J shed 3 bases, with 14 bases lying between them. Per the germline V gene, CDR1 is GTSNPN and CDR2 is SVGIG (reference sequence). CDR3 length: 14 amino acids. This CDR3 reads CAWRTSQGYTEAFF. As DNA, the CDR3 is TGTGCCTGGAGAACTAGCCAGGGTTACACTGAAGCTTTCTTT. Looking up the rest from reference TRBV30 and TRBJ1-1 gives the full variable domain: SQTIHQWPATLVQPVGSPLSLECTVEGTSNPNLYWYRQAAGRGLQLLFYSVGIGQISSEVPQNLSASRPQDRQFILSSKKLLLSDSGFYLCAWRTSQGYTEAFFGQGTRLTVV.

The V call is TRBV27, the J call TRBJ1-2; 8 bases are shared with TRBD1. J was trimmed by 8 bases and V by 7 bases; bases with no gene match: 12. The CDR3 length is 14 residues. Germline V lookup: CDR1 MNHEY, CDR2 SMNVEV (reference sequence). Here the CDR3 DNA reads TGTGCCAGCACCTCTTCCGGGACAGGAGGCGGCTACACCTTC. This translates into CASTSSGTGGGYTF.

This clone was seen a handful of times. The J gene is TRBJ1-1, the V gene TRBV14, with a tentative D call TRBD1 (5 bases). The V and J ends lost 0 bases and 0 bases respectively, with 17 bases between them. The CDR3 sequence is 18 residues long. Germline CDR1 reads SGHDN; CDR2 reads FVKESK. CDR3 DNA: TGTGCCAGCAGCCAAGATCCCAGCATTTGGGGCATGAACACTGAAGCTTTCTTT. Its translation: CASSQDPSIWGMNTEAFF. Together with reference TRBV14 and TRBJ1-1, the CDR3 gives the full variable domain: EAGVTQFPSHSVIEKGQTVTLRCDPISGHDNLYWYRRVMGKEIKFLLHFVKESKQDESGMPNNRFLAERTGGTYSTLKVQPAELEDSGVYFCASSQDPSIWGMNTEAFFGQGTRLTVV.

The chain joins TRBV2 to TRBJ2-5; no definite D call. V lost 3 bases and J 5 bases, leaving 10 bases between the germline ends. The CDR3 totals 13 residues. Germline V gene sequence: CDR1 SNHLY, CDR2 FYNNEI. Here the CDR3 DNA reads TGTGCCAGCAGTGAGGAGTTAGCTGAGACCCAGTACTTC. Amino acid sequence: CASSEELAETQYF.

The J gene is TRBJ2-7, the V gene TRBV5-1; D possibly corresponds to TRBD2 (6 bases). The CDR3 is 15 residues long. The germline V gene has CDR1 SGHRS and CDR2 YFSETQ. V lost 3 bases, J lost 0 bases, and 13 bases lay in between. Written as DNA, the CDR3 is TGCGCCAGCAGCTCGGGACGGGGGATCTCCTACGAGCAGTACTTC. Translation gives CASSSGRGISYEQYF.

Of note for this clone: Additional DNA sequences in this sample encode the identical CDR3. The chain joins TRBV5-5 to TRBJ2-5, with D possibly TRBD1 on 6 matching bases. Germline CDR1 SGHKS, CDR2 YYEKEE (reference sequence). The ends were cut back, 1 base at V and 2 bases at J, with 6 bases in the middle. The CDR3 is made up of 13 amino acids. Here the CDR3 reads CASSLRGQETQYF. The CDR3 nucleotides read TGTGCCAGCAGCTTGAGGGGGCAAGAGACCCAGTACTTC.

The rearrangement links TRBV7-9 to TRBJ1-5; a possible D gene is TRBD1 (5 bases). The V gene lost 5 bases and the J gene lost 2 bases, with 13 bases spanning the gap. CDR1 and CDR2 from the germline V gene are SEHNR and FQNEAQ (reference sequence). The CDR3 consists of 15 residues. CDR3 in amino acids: CASSQALGGNQPQHF. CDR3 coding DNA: TGTGCCAGCAGCCAAGCCCTAGGGGGCAATCAGCCCCAGCATTTT.

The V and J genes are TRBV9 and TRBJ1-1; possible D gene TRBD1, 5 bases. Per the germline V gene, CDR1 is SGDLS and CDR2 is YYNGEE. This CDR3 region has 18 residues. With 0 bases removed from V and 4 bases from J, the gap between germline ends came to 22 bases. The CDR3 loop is CASSVGGTPGGLGTEAFF. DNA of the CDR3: TGTGCCAGCAGCGTAGGCGGGACTCCTGGTGGGTTAGGCACTGAAGCTTTCTTT.

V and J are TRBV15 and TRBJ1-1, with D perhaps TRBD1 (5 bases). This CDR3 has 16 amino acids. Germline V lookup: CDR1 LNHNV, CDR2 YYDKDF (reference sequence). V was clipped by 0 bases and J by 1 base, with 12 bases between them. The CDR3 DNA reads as TGTGCCACCAGCAGAGATGTCCAGGGTCGGAACACTGAAGCTTTCTTT. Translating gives CATSRDVQGRNTEAFF.

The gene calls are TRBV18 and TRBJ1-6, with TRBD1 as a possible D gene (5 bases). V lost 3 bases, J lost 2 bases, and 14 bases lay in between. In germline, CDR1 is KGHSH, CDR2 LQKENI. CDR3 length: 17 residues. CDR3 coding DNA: TGTGCCAGCTCACCCCAGGCAGGGATCACCTATAATTCACCCCTCCACTTT. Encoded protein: CASSPQAGITYNSPLHF.

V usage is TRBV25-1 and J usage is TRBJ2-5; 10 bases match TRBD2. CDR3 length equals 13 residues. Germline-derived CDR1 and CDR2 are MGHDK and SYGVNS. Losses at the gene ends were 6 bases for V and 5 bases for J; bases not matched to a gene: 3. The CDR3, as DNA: TGTGCCAGCAGAAGTAGCGGGGGGGAGACCCAGTACTTC. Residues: CASRSSGGETQYF.

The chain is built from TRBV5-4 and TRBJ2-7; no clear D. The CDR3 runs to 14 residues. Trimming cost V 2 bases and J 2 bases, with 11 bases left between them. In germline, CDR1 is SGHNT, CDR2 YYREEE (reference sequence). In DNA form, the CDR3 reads TGTGCCAGCAGCTTAGAGTCTTTGCCCTACGAGCAGTACTTC. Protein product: CASSLESLPYEQYF.

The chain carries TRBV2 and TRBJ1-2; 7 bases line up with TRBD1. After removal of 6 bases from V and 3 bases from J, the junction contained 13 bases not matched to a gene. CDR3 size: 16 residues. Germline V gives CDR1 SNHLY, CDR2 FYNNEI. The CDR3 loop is CASRTTDTGDDYGYTF. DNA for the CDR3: TGTGCCAGCAGAACAACCGATACAGGGGACGACTATGGCTACACCTTC.

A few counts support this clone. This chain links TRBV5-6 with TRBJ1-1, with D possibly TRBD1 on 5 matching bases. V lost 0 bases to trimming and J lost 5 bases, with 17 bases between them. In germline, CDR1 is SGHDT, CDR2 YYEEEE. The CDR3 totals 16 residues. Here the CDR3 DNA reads TGTGCCAGCAGCTTGGGGTTGGGGGGGACCGGGACTGAAGCTTTCTTT. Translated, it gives CASSLGLGGTGTEAFF.